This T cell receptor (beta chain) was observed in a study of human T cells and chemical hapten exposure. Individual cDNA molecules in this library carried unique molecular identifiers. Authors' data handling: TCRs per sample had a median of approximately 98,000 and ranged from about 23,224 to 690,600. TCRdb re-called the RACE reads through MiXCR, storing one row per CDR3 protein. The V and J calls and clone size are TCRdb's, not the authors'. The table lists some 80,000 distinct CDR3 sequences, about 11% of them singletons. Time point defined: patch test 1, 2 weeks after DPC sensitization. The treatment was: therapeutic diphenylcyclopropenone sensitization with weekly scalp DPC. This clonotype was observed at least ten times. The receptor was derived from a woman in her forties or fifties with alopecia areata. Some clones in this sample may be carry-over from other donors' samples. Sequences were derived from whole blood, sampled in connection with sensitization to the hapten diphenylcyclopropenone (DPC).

In nucleotides, the CDR3 is TGTGCCAGCAGCTTTTATAATCAGCCCCAGCATTTT. The encoded protein is CASSFYNQPQHF. The genes are TRBV5-6 and TRBJ1-5; D gene ambiguous. Trimming pared 2 bases from V and 4 bases from J, leaving 4 bases between. Germline loops: CDR1 SGHDT, CDR2 YYEEEE. This CDR3 region has 12 residues.